This TCR beta chain came from a study of preoperative IRX-2 immunotherapy in early breast cancer. Described treatment: preoperative locoregional IRX-2 cytokine immunotherapy. Preoperative locoregional IRX-2 cytokine immunotherapy was tested in the phase Ib source study. The CDR3 loop spans 16 amino acids. From germline, CDR1 is LGHNT and CDR2 FRNRAP. Clones were sequenced by immunoSEQ multiplex PCR, and TCRdb holds only the in-frame ones, with some missing. This sample has more than 6,500 clones, with about 84% found just once. Sequenced material: tumor tissue, taken after IRX-2 immunotherapy. The TCR sequence derives from a human donor with breast cancer. The rearrangement links TRBV12-5 to TRBJ1-2; TRBD1 might be the D (6 bases). Here the CDR3 DNA reads TGTGCCAGCACCACCATGGACAGTCCACCTAACTATGGCTACACCTTC. Encoded protein: CASTTMDSPPNYGYTF.